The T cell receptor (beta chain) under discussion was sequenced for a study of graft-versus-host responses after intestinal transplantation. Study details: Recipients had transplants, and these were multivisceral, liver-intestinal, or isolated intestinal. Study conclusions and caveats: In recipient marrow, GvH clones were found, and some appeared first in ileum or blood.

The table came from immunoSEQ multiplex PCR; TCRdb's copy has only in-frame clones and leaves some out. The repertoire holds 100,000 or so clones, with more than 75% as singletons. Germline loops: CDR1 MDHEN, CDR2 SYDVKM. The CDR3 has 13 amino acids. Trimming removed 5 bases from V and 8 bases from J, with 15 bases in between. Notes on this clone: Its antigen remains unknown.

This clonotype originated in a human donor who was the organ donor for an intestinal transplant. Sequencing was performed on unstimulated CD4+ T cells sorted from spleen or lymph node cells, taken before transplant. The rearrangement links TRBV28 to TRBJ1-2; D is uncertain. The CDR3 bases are TGTGCCAGCAGTATAGGAGGAGCGTACGGCTACACCTTC. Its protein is CASSIGGAYGYTF.